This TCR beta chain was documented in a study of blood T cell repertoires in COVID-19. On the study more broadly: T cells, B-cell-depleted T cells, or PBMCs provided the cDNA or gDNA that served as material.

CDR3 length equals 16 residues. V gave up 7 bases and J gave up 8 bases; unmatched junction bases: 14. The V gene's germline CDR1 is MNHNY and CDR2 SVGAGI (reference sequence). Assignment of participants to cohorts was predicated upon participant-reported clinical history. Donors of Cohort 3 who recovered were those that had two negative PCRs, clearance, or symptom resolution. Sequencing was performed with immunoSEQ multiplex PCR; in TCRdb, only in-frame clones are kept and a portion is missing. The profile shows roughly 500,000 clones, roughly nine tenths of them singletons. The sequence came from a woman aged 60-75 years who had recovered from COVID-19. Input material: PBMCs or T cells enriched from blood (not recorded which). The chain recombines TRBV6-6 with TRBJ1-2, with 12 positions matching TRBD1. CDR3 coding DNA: TGTGCCAGCACCGATCTTTGGGGACAGGGGGCCCGAGGCTACACCTTC. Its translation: CASTDLWGQGARGYTF.